This T cell receptor (beta chain) was sequenced for a study of response to subunit inactivated influenza vaccine. The J segment lost 9 bases and the V segment lost 6 bases, leaving 7 bases of the junction unmatched. Germline-derived CDR1 and CDR2 are SNHLY and FYNNEI. This CDR3 has 12 amino acids. TCRdb reprocessed the RT-PCR reads with MiXCR, giving one entry per CDR3 protein. The sample holds more than 250,000 distinct CDR3 sequences, about a fifth seen once. This clonotype was obtained from a man aged 50 to 69 who received an inactivated influenza vaccine. This chain links TRBV2 with TRBJ1-1, with TRBD1 matching 7 bases. Sequenced material: PBMCs from blood, taken about 20 months after vaccination. CDR3 region: CASRAETGKAFF. For the CDR3, the DNA is TGTGCCAGCAGAGCCGAGACAGGGAAAGCTTTCTTT.